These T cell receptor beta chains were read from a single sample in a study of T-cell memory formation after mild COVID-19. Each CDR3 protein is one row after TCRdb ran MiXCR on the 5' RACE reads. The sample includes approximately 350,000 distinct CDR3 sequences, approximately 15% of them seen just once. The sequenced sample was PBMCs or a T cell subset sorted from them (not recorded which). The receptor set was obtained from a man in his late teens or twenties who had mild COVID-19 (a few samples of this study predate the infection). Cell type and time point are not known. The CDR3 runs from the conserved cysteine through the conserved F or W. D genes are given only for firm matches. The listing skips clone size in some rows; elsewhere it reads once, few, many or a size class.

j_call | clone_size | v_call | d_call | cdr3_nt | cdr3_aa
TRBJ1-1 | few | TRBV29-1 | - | TGCAGCGCCCGAGGTCCAGGAGACACTGAAGCTTTCTTT | CSARGPGDTEAFF
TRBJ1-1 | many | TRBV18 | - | TGTGCCAGCTCAGGAGACAAGAACACTGAAGCTTTCTTT | CASSGDKNTEAFF
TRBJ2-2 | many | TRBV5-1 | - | TGCGCCAGCAGCTTGTCGCTGGCCGGGGAGCTGTTTTTT | CASSLSLAGELFF
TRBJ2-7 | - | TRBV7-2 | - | TGTGCCAGCAGCTTAGCGCATACAGGATCCTACGAGCAGTACTTC | CASSLAHTGSYEQYF
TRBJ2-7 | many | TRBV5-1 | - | TGCGCCAGCAGCTTGGACACAGGACTAGAGCAGTACTTC | CASSLDTGLEQYF
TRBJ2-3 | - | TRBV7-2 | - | TGTGCCAGCAGCTCAGGGGGGACCATAGATACGCAGTATTTT | CASSSGGTIDTQYF
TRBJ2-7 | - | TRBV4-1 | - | TGCGCCAGCAGCCAAATGGACTACGGAGTGGAGCAGTACTTC | CASSQMDYGVEQYF
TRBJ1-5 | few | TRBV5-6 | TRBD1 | TGTGCCAGCAGCTTTCAGGACAGGGCTAATCAGCCCCAGCATTTT | CASSFQDRANQPQHF
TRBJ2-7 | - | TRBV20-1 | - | TGCAGTGCTCAGAAGGCAGGGTTTAGGGGGGTTTACGAGCAGTACTTC | CSAQKAGFRGVYEQYF
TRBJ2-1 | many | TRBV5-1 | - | TGCGCCAGCAGCTTGGAAGGGAGCCCCTACAATGAGCAGTTCTTC | CASSLEGSPYNEQFF
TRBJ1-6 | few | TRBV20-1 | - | TGCAGTGCTAGCGACCCTAAGAACAGCGTAAATTCACCCCTCCACTTT | CSASDPKNSVNSPLHF
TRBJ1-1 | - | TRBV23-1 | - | TGCGCCAGGTGGCTCCTAGGGTACAGTCTGAACACACTGAACACTGAAGCTTTCTTT | CARWLLGYSLNTLNTEAFF
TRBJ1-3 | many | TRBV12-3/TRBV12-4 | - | TGTGCCAGCAGGACAGTCAACGGAAACACCATATATTTT | CASRTVNGNTIYF
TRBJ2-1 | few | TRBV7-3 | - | TGTGCCAGCAGCAGAAACAATGAGCAGTTCTTC | CASSRNNEQFF
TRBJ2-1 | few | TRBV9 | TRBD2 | TGTGCCAGCAGCGTAGTCGCGGGGGGCTACAATGAGCAGTTCTTC | CASSVVAGGYNEQFF
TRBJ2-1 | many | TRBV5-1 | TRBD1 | TGCGCCAGCAGTTTGACCCGGACAGGGAACAATGAGCAGTTCTTC | CASSLTRTGNNEQFF
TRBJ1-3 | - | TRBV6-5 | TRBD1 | TGTGCCAGCATATGGACAGGGGCCGCCGGAAACACCATATATTTT | CASIWTGAAGNTIYF
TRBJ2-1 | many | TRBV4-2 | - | TGTGCCAGCAGCCAAGATCTTTCTAACTCCTACAATGAGCAGTTCTTC | CASSQDLSNSYNEQFF
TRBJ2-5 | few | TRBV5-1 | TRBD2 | TGCGCCAGCAGCTTGGTACTAGCGGGTAATCAAGAGACCCAGTACTTC | CASSLVLAGNQETQYF
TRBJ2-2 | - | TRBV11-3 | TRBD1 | TGTGCCAGCACCAACAGGGGCGAGACCGGGGAGCTGTTTTTT | CASTNRGETGELFF
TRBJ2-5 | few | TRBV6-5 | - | TGTGCCAGCAGTTCAAACATTAAGGAGACCCAGTACTTC | CASSSNIKETQYF
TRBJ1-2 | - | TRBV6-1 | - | TGTGCCAGCAGCGCCACTTCCCCCTATGTCTACTATGGCTACACCTTC | CASSATSPYVYYGYTF
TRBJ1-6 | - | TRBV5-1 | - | TGCGCCAGCCGTGGGGGAGGCAATTCACCCCTCCACTTT | CASRGGGNSPLHF
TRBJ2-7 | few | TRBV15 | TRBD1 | TGTGCCACCGCAATTGCAGGGGGCTTCTCCTACGAGCAGTACTTC | CATAIAGGFSYEQYF
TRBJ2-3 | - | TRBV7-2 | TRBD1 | TGTGCCACCAGCTCGGTGACAGGGCGAAATACGCAGTATTTT | CATSSVTGRNTQYF
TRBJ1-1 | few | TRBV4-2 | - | TGTGCCAGCAGCCAGAGAGGCCCCGGGGGCACTGAAGCTTTCTTT | CASSQRGPGGTEAFF
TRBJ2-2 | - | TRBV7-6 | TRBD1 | TGTGCCAGCAGCCAAAGGACAGGGGGCACCGGGGAGCTGTTTTTT | CASSQRTGGTGELFF
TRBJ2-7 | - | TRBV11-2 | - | TGTGCCAGCAGCCGGGGCTCCTACGAGCAGTACTTC | CASSRGSYEQYF
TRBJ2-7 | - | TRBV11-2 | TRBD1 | TGTGCCAGCAGCTTAGGCGGACAGGGGGCAATGTACGAGCAGTACTTC | CASSLGGQGAMYEQYF
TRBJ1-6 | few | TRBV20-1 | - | TGCAGTGCTAGAGGGGAGGGACGGTCCTATAATTCACCCCTCCACTTT | CSARGEGRSYNSPLHF
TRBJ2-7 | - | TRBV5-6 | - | TGTGCCAGCAGCTCTGGACTCGCCTACGAGCAGTACTTC | CASSSGLAYEQYF
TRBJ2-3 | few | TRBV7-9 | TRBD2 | TGTGCCAGCAGCTTAGCGACTAGCGGGAGCACAGATACGCAGTATTTT | CASSLATSGSTDTQYF
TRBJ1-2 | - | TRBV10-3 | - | TGTGCCATCAGTGATTCCCAGGACACCCTCTTC | CAISDSQDTLF
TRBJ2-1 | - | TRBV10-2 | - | TGCGCCAGCGGGTCTAGCGACGGTGAGCAGTTCTTC | CASGSSDGEQFF
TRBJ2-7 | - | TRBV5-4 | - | TGTGCCAGCAGCCCACCGGACAGCTCCTACGAGCAGTACTTC | CASSPPDSSYEQYF
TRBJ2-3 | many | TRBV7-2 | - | TGTGCCAGCAGCTTGGGGGTTGGCAGACACACAGATACGCAGTATTTT | CASSLGVGRHTDTQYF
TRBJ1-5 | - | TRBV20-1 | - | TGCAGTGCTAGGGTCAGGGGAGCCTACCAGCCCCAGCATTTT | CSARVRGAYQPQHF
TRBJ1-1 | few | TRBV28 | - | TGTGCCAGCAGTTCGGCGTCCGGGGGGAACACTGAAGCTTTCTTT | CASSSASGGNTEAFF
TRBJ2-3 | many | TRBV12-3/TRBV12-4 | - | TGTGCCAGCAGTTTAGACCCCCTCGGTACGCAGTATTTT | CASSLDPLGTQYF
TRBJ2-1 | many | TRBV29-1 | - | TGCAGCGTTGAAGCTGGACAGAACAACAATGAGCAGTTCTTC | CSVEAGQNNNEQFF
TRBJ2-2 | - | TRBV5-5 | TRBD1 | TGTGCCAGCAGCTTGGGGGACAGGGGTCTCGCCGGGGAGCTGTTTTTT | CASSLGDRGLAGELFF
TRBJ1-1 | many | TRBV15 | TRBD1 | TGTGCCACCAGCAGAGACCCGGGACAGGGAAACACTGAAGCTTTCTTT | CATSRDPGQGNTEAFF
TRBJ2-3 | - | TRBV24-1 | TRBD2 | TGTGCCACCAGTGTGTTAGCGGGGGCTTCAGATACGCAGTATTTT | CATSVLAGASDTQYF
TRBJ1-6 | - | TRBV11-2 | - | TGTGCCAGCAGCCCGACCGACAGGCTCAATTCACCCCTCCACTTT | CASSPTDRLNSPLHF
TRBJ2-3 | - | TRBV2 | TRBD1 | TGTGCCAGCAGTTACCAGACAGGGTCGGATACGCAGTATTTT | CASSYQTGSDTQYF
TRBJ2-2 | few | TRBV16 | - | TGTGCCAGCAGCCGGGTTTCATCCGGGGAGCTGTTTTTT | CASSRVSSGELFF
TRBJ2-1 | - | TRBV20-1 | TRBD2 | TGCAGTGCTAGAGAAGGAACGTCGGGACTAGCGGGGGGCCGTCGTGAGCAGTTCTTC | CSAREGTSGLAGGRREQFF
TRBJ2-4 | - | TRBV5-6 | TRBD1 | TGTGCCAGCAGCTTGGGAGACAGGGTAGATCCAGACATTCAGTACTTC | CASSLGDRVDPDIQYF
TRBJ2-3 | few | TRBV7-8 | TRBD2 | TGTGCCAGCAGCTGGACTAGCGGGAAAGTCACAGATACGCAGTATTTT | CASSWTSGKVTDTQYF
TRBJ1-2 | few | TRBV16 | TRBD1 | TGTGCCAGCAGCCTACCGGACAGGGAGGATTTTGGCTACACCTTC | CASSLPDREDFGYTF
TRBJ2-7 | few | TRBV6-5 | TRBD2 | TGTGCCAGCAGCCCTGGACTAGCGGGGAAGCGGGAGCAGTACTTC | CASSPGLAGKREQYF
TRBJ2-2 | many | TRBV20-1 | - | TGCAGTGCTAGAGAGGGGGGGCACGGGGAGCTGTTTTTT | CSAREGGHGELFF
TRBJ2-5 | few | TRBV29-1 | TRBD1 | TGCAGCGTCCGAACTCAGACAGGGGAGACCCAGTACTTC | CSVRTQTGETQYF
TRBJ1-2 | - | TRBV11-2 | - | TGTGCCAGCAGCTTAGCTCTGGTGGACTATGGCTACACCTTC | CASSLALVDYGYTF
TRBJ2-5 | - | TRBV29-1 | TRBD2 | TGCAGCGTTGCAGGTCGGGACTACCCGAAGACCCAGTACTTC | CSVAGRDYPKTQYF
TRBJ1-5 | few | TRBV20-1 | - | TGCAGTGCTAGAGTTCAACACAATCAGCCCCAGCATTTT | CSARVQHNQPQHF
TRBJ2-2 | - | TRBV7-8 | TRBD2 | TGTGCCAGCAGCTTAATAGCGGGCCAAACCGGGGAGCTGTTTTTT | CASSLIAGQTGELFF
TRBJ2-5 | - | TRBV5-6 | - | TGTGCCAGCAGCTTGGGGGGCAGCTTCGGGAAGACCCAGTACTTC | CASSLGGSFGKTQYF
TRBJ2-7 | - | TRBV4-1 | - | TGCGCCAGCAGCCAAGACTACGGAACCTACGAGCAGTACTTC | CASSQDYGTYEQYF
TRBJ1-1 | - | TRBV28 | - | TGTGCCAGCAGCTCTTTACCGGGCCCCGATCTTCATGAAGCTTTCTTT | CASSSLPGPDLHEAFF